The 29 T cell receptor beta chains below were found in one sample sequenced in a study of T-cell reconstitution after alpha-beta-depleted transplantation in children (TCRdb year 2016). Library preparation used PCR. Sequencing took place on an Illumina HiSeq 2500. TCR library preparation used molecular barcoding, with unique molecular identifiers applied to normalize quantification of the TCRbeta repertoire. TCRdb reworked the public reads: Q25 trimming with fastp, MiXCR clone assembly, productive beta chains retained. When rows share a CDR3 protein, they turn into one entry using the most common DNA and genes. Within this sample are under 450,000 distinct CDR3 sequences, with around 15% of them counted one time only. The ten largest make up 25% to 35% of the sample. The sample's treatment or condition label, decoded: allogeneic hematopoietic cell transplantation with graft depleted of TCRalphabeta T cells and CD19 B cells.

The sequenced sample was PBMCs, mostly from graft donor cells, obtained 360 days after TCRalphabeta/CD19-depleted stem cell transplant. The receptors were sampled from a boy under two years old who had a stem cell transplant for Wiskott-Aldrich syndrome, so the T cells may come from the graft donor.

The CDR3 DNA reads as TGTGCCACCAGCAGGACTAGCGGGGAGGAGACCCAGTACTTC. This translates into CATSRTSGEETQYF. V usage is TRBV24-1 and J usage is TRBJ2-5; 12 bases are a match to TRBD2. Germline values: CDR1 KGHDR, CDR2 SFDVKD. Trimming removed 7 bases from V and 5 bases from J; junction bases left unmatched: 4. This CDR3 is built from 14 residues.

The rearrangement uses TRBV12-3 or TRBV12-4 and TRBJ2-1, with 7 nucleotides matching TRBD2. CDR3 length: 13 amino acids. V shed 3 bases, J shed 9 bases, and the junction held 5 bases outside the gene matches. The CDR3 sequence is CASSFGVAGEQFF. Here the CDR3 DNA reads TGTGCCAGCAGTTTCGGCGTAGCGGGTGAGCAGTTCTTC.

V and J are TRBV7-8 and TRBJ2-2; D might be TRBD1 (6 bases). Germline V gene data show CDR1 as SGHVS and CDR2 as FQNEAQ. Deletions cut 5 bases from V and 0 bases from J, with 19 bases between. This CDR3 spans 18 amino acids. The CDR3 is CASSTRRIWTANTGELFF. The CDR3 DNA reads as TGTGCCAGCAGCACCCGAAGGATATGGACAGCGAACACCGGGGAGCTGTTTTTT.

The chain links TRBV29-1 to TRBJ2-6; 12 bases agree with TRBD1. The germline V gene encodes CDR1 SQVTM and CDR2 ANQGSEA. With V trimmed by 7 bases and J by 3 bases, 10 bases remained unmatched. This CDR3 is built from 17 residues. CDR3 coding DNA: TGCAGCGCCAAACCGGGACAGGGGGCTGTTGGGGCCAACGTCCTGACTTTC. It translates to CSAKPGQGAVGANVLTF.

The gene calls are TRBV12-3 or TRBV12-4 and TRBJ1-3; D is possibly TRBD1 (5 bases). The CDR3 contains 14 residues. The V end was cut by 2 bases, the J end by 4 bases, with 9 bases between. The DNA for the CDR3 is TGTGCCAGCAGTTTACTCGGGGGAGGAAACACCATATATTTT. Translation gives CASSLLGGGNTIYF.

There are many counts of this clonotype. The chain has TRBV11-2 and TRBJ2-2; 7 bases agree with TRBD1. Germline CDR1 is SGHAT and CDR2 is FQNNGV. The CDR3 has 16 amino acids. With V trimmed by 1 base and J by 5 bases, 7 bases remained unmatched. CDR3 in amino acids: CASSLGRQGRTGELFF. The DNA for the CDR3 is TGTGCCAGCAGCTTAGGGAGACAGGGAAGGACCGGGGAGCTGTTTTTT.

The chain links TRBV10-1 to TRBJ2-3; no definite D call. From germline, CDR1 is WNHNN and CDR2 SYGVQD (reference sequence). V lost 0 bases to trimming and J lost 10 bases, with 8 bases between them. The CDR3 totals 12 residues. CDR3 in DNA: TGCGCCAGCAGTGAGTCGGGGTATGCGCAGTATTTT. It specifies CASSESGYAQYF.

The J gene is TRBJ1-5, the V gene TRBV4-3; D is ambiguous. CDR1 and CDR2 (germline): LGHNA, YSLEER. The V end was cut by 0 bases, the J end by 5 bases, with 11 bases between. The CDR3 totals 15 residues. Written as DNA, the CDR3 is TGCGCCAGCAGCCAAGATTTGGCCCGGGATCAGCCCCAGCATTTT. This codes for CASSQDLARDQPQHF.

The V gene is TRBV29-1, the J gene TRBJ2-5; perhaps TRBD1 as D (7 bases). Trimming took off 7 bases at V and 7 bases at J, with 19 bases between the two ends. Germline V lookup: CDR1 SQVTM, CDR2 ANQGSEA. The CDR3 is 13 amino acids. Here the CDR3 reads CSALAGGIGTQYF. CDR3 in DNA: TGCAGCGCCCTTGCAGGGGGGATCGGGACCCAGTACTTC.

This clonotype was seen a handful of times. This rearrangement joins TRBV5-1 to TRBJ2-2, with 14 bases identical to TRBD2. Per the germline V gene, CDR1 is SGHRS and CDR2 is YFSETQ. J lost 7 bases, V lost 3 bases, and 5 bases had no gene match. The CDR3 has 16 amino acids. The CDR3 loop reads CASSWGLAGVIGELFF. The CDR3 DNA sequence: TGCGCCAGCAGCTGGGGACTAGCGGGAGTCATCGGGGAGCTGTTTTTT. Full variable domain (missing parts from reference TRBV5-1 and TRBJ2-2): KAGVTQTPRYLIKTRGQQVTLSCSPISGHRSVSWYQQTPGQGLQFLFEYFSETQRNKGNFPGRFSGRQFSNSRSEMNVSTLELGDSALYLCASSWGLAGVIGELFFGEGSRLTVL.

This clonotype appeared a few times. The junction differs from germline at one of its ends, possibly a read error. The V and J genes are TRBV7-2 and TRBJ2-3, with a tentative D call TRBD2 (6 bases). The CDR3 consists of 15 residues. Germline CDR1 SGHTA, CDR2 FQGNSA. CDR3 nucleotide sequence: TGTGCCAGCAGCCTAGCTCTACTAGCATCAGATACGCAGTATTTT. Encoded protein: CASSLALLASDTQYF.

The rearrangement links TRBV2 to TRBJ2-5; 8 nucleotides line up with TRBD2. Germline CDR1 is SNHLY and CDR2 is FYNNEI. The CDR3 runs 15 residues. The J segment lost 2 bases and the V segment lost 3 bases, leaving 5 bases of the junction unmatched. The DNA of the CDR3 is TGTGCCAGCAGTGATGTCGGGACTAGTCAAGAGACCCAGTACTTC. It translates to CASSDVGTSQETQYF.

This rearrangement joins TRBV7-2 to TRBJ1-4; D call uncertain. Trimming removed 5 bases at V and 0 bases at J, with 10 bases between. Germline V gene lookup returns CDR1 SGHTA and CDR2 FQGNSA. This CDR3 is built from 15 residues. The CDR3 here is CASSPRSSTNEKLFF. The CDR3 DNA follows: TGTGCCAGCAGCCCCAGATCCTCAACTAATGAAAAACTGTTTTTT.

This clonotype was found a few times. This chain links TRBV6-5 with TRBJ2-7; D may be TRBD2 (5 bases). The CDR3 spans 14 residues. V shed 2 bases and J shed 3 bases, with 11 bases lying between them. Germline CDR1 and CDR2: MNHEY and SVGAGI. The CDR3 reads CASSYTAGYYEQYF. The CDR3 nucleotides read TGTGCCAGCAGTTACACCGCGGGCTACTACGAGCAGTACTTC.

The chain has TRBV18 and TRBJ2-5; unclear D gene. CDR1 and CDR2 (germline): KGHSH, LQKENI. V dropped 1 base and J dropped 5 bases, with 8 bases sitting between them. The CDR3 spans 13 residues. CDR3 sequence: CASSPLNKETQYF. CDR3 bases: TGTGCCAGCTCACCACTTAATAAGGAGACCCAGTACTTC. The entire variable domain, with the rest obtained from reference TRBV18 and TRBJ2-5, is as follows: NAGVMQNPRHLVRRRGQEARLRCSPMKGHSHVYWYRQLPEEGLKFMVYLQKENIIDESGMPKERFSAEFPKEGPSILRIQQVVRGDSAAYFCASSPLNKETQYFGPGTRLLVL.

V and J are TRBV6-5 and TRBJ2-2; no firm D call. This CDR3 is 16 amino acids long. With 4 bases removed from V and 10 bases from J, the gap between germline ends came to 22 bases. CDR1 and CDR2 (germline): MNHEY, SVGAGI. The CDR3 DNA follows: TGTGCCAGCAGTTTCCCAACATTAGGTCCACTTCCGGAGCTGTTTTTT. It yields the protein CASSFPTLGPLPELFF.

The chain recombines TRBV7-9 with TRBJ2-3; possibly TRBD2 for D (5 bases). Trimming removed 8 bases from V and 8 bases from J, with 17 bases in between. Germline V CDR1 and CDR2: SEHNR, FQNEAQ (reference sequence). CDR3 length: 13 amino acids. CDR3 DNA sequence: TGTGCCAGCGGACTCTTGGGAGCAGCTACGCAGTATTTT. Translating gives CASGLLGAATQYF.

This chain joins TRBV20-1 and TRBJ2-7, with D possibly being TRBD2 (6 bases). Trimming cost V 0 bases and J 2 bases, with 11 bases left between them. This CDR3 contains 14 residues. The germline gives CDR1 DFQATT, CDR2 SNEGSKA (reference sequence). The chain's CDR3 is CSARDRRGPYEQYF. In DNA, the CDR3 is TGCAGTGCTAGAGATAGGAGGGGACCCTACGAGCAGTACTTC.

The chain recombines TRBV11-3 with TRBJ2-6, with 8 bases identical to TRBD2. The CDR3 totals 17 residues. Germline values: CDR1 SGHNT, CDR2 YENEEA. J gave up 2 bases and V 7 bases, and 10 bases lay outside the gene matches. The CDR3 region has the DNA TGTGCCAGCACCCTAGCGGCGGGGGGCACTGGGGCCAACGTCCTGACTTTC. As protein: CASTLAAGGTGANVLTF.

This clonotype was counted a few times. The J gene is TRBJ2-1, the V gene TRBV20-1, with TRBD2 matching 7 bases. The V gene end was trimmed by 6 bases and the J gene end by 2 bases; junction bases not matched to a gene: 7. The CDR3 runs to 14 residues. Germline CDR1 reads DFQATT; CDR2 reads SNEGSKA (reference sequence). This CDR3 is CSARAGSPYNEQFF. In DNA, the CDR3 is TGCAGTGCCCGAGCGGGGTCCCCCTACAATGAGCAGTTCTTC.

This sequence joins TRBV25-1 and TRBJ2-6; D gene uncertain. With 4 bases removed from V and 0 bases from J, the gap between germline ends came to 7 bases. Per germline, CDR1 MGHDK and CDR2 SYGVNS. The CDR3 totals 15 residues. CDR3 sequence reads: CASSGDFSGANVLTF. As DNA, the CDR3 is TGTGCCAGCAGTGGCGATTTCTCTGGGGCCAACGTCCTGACTTTC. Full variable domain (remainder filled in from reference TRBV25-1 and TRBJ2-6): EADIYQTPRYLVIGTGKKITLECSQTMGHDKMYWYQQDPGMELHLIHYSYGVNSTEKGDLSSESTVSRIRTEHFPLTLESARPSHTSQYLCASSGDFSGANVLTFGAGSRLTVL.

The CDR3 loop reads CASSLAALPSSYEQYF. In DNA, the CDR3 is TGTGCCAGCAGCTTAGCGGCCCTCCCGAGCTCCTACGAGCAGTACTTC. The rearrangement joins TRBV7-2 to TRBJ2-7; D is undetermined. The CDR3 spans 16 residues. Trimming took 0 bases from V and 0 from J, leaving 12 bases between them. The germline V gene encodes CDR1 SGHTA and CDR2 FQGNSA.

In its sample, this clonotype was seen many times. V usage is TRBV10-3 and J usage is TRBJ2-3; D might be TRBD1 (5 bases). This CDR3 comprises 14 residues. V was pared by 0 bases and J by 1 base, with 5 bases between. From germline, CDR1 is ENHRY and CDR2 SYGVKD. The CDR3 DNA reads TGTGCCATCAGTGAGTCCAGGGGCACAGATACGCAGTATTTT. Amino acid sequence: CAISESRGTDTQYF.

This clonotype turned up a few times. This CDR3 is CSARVKHRLGPYNEQFF. CDR3 bases: TGCAGTGCTAGAGTCAAGCACCGACTAGGACCTTACAATGAGCAGTTCTTC. J is TRBJ2-1 and V is TRBV20-1, with D possibly being TRBD2 (6 bases). V lost 1 base to trimming and J lost 4 bases, with 20 bases between them. Per the germline V gene, CDR1 is DFQATT and CDR2 is SNEGSKA (reference sequence). CDR3 length: 17 residues.

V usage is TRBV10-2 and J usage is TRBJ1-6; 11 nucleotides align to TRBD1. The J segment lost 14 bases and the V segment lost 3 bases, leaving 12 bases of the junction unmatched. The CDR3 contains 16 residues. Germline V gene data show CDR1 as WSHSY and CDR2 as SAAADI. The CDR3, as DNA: TGCGCCAGCAGTGAAGCGGACAGGGGGCTCCCTCAGGCCCTCCACTTT. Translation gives CASSEADRGLPQALHF.

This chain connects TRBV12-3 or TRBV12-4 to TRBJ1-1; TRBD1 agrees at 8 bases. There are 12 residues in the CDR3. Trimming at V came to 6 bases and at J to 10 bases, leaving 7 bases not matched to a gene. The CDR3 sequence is CASSLPGTGAFF. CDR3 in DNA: TGTGCCAGCAGCTTACCCGGGACAGGAGCTTTCTTT.

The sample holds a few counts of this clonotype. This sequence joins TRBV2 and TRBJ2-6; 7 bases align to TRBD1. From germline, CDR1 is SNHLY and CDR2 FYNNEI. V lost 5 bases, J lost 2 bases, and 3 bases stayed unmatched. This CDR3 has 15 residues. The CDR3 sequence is CASSPDRAGANVLTF. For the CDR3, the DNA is TGTGCCAGCAGTCCAGACAGGGCTGGGGCCAACGTCCTGACTTTC.

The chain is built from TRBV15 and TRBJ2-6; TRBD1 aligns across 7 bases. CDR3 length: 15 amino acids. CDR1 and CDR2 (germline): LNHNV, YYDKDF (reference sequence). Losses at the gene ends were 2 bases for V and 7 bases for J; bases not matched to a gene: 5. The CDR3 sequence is CATSRSGGRANVLTF. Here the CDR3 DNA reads TGTGCCACCAGCAGATCAGGGGGTCGCGCCAACGTCCTGACTTTC.

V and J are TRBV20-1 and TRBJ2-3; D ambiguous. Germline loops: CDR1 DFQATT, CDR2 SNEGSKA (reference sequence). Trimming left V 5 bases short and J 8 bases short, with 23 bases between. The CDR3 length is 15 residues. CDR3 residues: CSAPRPRPGSGTQYF. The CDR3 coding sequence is TGCAGTGCTCCCCGACCCCGTCCAGGATCGGGTACGCAGTATTTT.